This T cell receptor (beta chain) was captured in a study of human T cells and chemical hapten exposure. About the research overall: Doses of diphenylcyclopropenone went to the patients' scalps weekly throughout the roughly 24-week study.

V lost 11 bases and J 1 base, leaving 8 bases between the germline ends. CDR1 and CDR2 (germline): MNHEY, SMNVEV (reference sequence). This CDR3 is 12 amino acids long. The time point denotes: pre-sensitization, week 0. Treatment reported: therapeutic diphenylcyclopropenone sensitization with weekly scalp DPC. Whole-study results and caveats: Controls had significantly fewer large CDR3 similarity clusters than were formed by expanded TCRs. Expanded TCR counts at PT1 went up together with patch test score, a positive correlation.

Turning to this clonotype: The antigen is unknown.

TCRdb processed the RACE reads anew with MiXCR; each CDR3 protein has one entry. This sample has more than 75,000 distinct CDR3 sequences, with 8% to 10% found just once. The specimen comprised whole blood, sampled in connection with sensitization to the hapten diphenylcyclopropenone (DPC). This clonotype was obtained from a woman in her 40s with alopecia areata. Some clones in this sample may be carry-over from other donors' samples. The V and J genes are TRBV27 and TRBJ2-2, with D uncertain. CDR3 loop: CASARNTGELFF. CDR3 nucleotide sequence: TGTGCCTCGGCCAGGAACACCGGGGAGCTGTTTTTT.